This TCR beta chain was retrieved from a study of blood T cell repertoires in COVID-19. Study-level background: The analysed material was cDNA or gDNA that came from T cells, B-cell-depleted T cells, or PBMCs.

The CDR3 is 15 residues long. Germline CDR1 is SNHLY and CDR2 is FYNNEI. The V gene lost 4 bases and the J gene lost 9 bases, with 16 bases spanning the gap. Here immunoSEQ multiplex PCR was the method, and the copy in TCRdb shows in-frame clones only, minus some. The sample gives about 180,000 clones, approximately 86% of which show up once; around 8.6% is in the top ten. The genes are TRBV2 and TRBJ1-6; unclear D gene. This clonotype originated in a man aged 45 to 65 with active or convalescent COVID-19. The sample consisted of peripheral blood. The CDR3, as DNA: TGTGCCAGCAGTGGCCTCAGCGGTGGCTCTTCACCCCTCCACTTT. Protein sequence: CASSGLSGGSSPLHF. The entire variable domain, with the rest obtained from reference TRBV2 and TRBJ1-6, is as follows: EPEVTQTPSHQVTQMGQEVILRCVPISNHLYFYWYRQILGQKVEFLVSFYNNEISEKSEIFDDQFSVERPDGSNFTLKIRSTKLEDSAMYFCASSGLSGGSSPLHFGNGTRLTVT.